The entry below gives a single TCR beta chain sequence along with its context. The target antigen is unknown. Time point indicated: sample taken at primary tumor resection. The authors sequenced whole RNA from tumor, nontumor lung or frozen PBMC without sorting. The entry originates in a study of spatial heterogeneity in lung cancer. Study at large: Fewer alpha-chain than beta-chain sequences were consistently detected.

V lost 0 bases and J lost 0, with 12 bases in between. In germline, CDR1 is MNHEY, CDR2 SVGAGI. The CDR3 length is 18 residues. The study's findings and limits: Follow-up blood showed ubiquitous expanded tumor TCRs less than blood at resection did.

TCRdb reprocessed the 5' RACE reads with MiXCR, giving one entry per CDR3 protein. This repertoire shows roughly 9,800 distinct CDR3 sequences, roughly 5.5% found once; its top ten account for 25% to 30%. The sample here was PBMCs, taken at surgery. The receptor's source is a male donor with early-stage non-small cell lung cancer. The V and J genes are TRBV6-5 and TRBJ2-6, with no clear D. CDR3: CASSYSAQRPSGANVLTF. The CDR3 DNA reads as TGTGCCAGCAGTTACTCTGCGCAAAGACCCTCTGGGGCCAACGTCCTGACTTTC.